The 21 T cell receptor beta chains in this list originate from one sample, sequenced in a study of monozygotic twins with inflammatory bowel disease. Each CDR3 protein gets one entry in TCRdb, which reprocessed the 5' RACE reads and gives no DNA. Its table records over 200,000 distinct CDR3 sequences. The source material was blood. Source of these receptors: a human donor with ulcerative colitis or Crohn's disease, or a healthy co-twin of an affected twin (not recorded which).

The chain is built from TRBV20-1 and TRBJ1-1; with no DNA, the TCRdb D assignment of TRBD1 cannot be verified. CDR3 length equals 17 residues. Per the germline V gene, CDR1 is DFQATT and CDR2 is SNEGSKA (reference sequence). CDR3 in amino acids: CSARDSTGGILGTEAFF.

This chain joins TRBV12-3 or TRBV12-4 and TRBJ2-2; TCRdb returns TRBD1, unconfirmable since there is no DNA. This CDR3 is 18 amino acids long. This CDR3 reads CASSPLPDSYGNTGELFF.

The genes are TRBV7-2 and TRBJ2-3; TCRdb gives TRBD2 as the D gene, but with no DNA this cannot be confirmed. Per germline, CDR1 SGHTA and CDR2 FQGNSA. The CDR3 length is 15 residues. CDR3: CASRPAGPSTDTQYF.

V and J are TRBV5-1 and TRBJ2-5; with no DNA, the TCRdb D assignment of TRBD1 cannot be verified. CDR1 and CDR2 from the germline V gene are SGHRS and YFSETQ. This CDR3 has 13 residues. The CDR3 is CASSPGPEETQYF. Complete variable domain (other parts from reference TRBV5-1 and TRBJ2-5): KAGVTQTPRYLIKTRGQQVTLSCSPISGHRSVSWYQQTPGQGLQFLFEYFSETQRNKGNFPGRFSGRQFSNSRSEMNVSTLELGDSALYLCASSPGPEETQYFGPGTRLLVL.

The chain carries TRBV20-1 and TRBJ2-7; TCRdb's assignment of TRBD1 cannot be checked, as there is no DNA. Germline loops: CDR1 DFQATT, CDR2 SNEGSKA (reference sequence). CDR3 length: 13 residues. CDR3: CSAKQGFDYEQYF.

V and J are TRBV12-3 or TRBV12-4 and TRBJ1-6. CDR3 length equals 14 residues. Here the CDR3 reads CASSLPNPNSPLHF.

This sequence joins TRBV20-1 and TRBJ2-1. This CDR3 is 13 amino acids long. Per the germline V gene, CDR1 is DFQATT and CDR2 is SNEGSKA (reference sequence). Here the CDR3 reads CSERPSSYNEQFF.

The chain has TRBV3-1 and TRBJ1-5. This CDR3 is 13 amino acids long. Germline loops: CDR1 LGHDT, CDR2 YNNKEL (reference sequence). The CDR3 spells CASSPNSNQPQHF.

The J gene is TRBJ2-2, the V gene TRBV24-1. Germline lookup yields CDR1 KGHDR and CDR2 SFDVKD. The CDR3 runs to 16 residues. CDR3 protein: CATSDLQGTDTGELFF.

The V call is TRBV5-1, the J call TRBJ2-5; TCRdb proposes TRBD2, but this gene call is untestable without DNA. This CDR3 contains 16 residues. The V gene's germline CDR1 is SGHRS and CDR2 YFSETQ. The CDR3 spells CASSLVLGSYGETQYF.

CDR3 loop: CVSSPGSQFEQYF. The chain uses TRBV27 and TRBJ2-7; TCRdb names TRBD1, which stays unverified in the absence of DNA. Germline V gene sequence: CDR1 MNHEY, CDR2 SMNVEV (reference sequence). The CDR3 consists of 13 residues.

The chain couples TRBV12-3 or TRBV12-4 to TRBJ1-4; TCRdb outputs TRBD1, but without DNA this stays unchecked. CDR3 length: 14 residues. CDR3 region: CASRPGQTNEKLFF.

The chain recombines TRBV20-1 with TRBJ2-7; there is no DNA to check the TCRdb D call of TRBD2. Germline values: CDR1 DFQATT, CDR2 SNEGSKA (reference sequence). The CDR3 extends over 19 amino acids. CDR3 protein: CSARDPGLAGGKNSYEQYF.

J is TRBJ1-6 and V is TRBV5-4; TCRdb's D call, TRBD1, is unchecked because there is no DNA. The CDR3 covers 16 residues. Germline loops: CDR1 SGHNT, CDR2 YYREEE (reference sequence). CDR3 loop: CASSTGQVQANSPLHF.

This chain connects TRBV28 to TRBJ1-3; TCRdb gives TRBD1 as the D gene, but with no DNA this cannot be confirmed. This CDR3 comprises 11 residues. Germline V gene lookup returns CDR1 MDHEN and CDR2 SYDVKM. The chain's CDR3 is CASTSGGDRNF.

The genes are TRBV20-1 and TRBJ2-1; absent DNA, TCRdb's TRBD2 call cannot be checked. CDR1 DFQATT and CDR2 SNEGSKA come from the germline V gene (reference sequence). The CDR3 covers 16 residues. CDR3 sequence: CSARGGASGREGEQFF.

The V call is TRBV5-1, the J call TRBJ2-7. Germline-derived CDR1 and CDR2 are SGHRS and YFSETQ. The CDR3 runs 12 residues. CDR3 residues: CASRSEVYEQYF.

The chain links TRBV12-3 or TRBV12-4 to TRBJ1-4. The CDR3 extends over 13 amino acids. The CDR3 sequence: CASSPRSNEKLFF.

The V call is TRBV3-1, the J call TRBJ2-2; TCRdb's D call of TRBD1 is untestable without DNA. CDR1 LGHDT and CDR2 YNNKEL come from the germline V gene (reference sequence). The CDR3 totals 15 residues. Here the CDR3 reads CASRPDRGDTGELFF. Together with reference TRBV3-1 and TRBJ2-2, the CDR3 gives the full variable domain: DTAVSQTPKYLVTQMGNDKSIKCEQNLGHDTMYWYKQDSKKFLKIMFSYNNKELIINETVPNRFSPKSPDKAHLNLHINSLELGDSAVYFCASRPDRGDTGELFFGEGSRLTVL.

This chain uses TRBV2 with TRBJ2-3; without DNA, the TCRdb call of TRBD1 cannot be checked. Germline V gene sequence: CDR1 SNHLY, CDR2 FYNNEI. The CDR3 spans 14 residues. This CDR3 is CAVGEKGNTDTQYF.

The chain uses TRBV20-1 and TRBJ1-6; TCRdb selects TRBD1, and the lack of DNA leaves this call unchecked. CDR1 DFQATT and CDR2 SNEGSKA come from the germline V gene (reference sequence). The CDR3 totals 11 residues. The CDR3 sequence: CSAGGVSPLHF.